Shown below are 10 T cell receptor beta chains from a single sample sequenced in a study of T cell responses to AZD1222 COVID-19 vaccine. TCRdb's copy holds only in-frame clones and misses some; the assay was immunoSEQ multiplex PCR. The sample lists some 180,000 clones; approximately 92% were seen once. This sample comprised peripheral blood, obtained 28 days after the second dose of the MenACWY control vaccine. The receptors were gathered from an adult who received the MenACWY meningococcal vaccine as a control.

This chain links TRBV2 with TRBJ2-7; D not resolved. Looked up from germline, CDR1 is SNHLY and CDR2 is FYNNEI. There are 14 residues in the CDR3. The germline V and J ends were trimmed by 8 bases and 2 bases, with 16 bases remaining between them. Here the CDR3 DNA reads TGTGCCAGCTTCCTAGGGAAAAGAGCCTACGAGCAGTACTTC. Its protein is CASFLGKRAYEQYF.

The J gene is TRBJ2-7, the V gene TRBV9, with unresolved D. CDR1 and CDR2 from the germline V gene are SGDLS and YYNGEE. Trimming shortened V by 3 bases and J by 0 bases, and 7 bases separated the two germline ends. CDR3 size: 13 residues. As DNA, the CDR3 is TGTGCCAGCAGCGGGCTCCCCTCCTACGAGCAGTACTTC. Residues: CASSGLPSYEQYF.

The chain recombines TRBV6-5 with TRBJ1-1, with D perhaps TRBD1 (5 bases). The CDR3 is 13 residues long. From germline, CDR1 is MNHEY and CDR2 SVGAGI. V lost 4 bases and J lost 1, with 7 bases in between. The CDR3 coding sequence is TGTGCCAGCAGTTCCAGGGAGAACACTGAAGCTTTCTTT. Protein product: CASSSRENTEAFF.

In DNA form, the CDR3 reads TGTGCCAGCAGTGAAGTATTGGGAGCTTTCTTT. Translation gives CASSEVLGAFF. The chain is built from TRBV6-1 and TRBJ1-1, with D uncertain. Germline CDR1 reads MNHNS; CDR2 reads SASEGT. This CDR3 has 11 amino acids. The V gene lost 1 base and the J gene lost 10 bases, with 7 bases spanning the gap.

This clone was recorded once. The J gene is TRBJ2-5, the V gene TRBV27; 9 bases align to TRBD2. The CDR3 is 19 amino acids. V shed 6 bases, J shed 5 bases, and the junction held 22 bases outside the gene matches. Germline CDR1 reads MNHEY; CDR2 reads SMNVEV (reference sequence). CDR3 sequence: CASSQPPRGGGAGVETQYF. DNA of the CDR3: TGTGCCAGCAGCCAACCCCCACGGGGCGGGGGGGCCGGAGTTGAGACCCAGTACTTC.

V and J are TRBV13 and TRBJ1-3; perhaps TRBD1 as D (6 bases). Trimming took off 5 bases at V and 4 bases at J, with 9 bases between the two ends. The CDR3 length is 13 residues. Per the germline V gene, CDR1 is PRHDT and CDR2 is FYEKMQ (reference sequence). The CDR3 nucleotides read TGTGCCAGCAGCGCCGGGACAGGAAACACCATATATTTT. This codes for CASSAGTGNTIYF.

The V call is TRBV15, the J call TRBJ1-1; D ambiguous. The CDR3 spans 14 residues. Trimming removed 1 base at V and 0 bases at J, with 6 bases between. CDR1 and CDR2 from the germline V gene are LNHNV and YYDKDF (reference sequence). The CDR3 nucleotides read TGTGCCACCAGCAGAGCGCAGATGAACACTGAAGCTTTCTTT. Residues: CATSRAQMNTEAFF.

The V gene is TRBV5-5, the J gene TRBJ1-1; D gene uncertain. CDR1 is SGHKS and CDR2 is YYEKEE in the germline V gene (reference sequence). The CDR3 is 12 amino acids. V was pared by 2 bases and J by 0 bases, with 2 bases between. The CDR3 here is CASSFLNTEAFF. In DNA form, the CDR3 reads TGTGCCAGCAGCTTTCTGAACACTGAAGCTTTCTTT.

The CDR3 DNA reads TGTGCCAGCACCTTTGGGACGGTGAGCACAGATACGCAGTATTTT. Its translation: CASTFGTVSTDTQYF. This chain uses TRBV5-4 with TRBJ2-3, with D possibly being TRBD1 or TRBD2 (5 bases each). The germline gives CDR1 SGHNT, CDR2 YYREEE (reference sequence). This CDR3 comprises 15 residues. Trimming cost V 6 bases and J 0 bases, with 14 bases left between them.

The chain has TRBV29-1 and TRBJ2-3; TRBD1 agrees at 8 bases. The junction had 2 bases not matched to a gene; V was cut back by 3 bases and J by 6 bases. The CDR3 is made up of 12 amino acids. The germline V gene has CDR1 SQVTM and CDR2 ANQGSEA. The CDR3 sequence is CSVDQGADTQYF. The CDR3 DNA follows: TGCAGCGTTGATCAGGGGGCGGATACGCAGTATTTT.